Below are 28 T cell receptor beta chains sequenced from a single sample in a study of blood T cell repertoires in COVID-19. Using immunoSEQ multiplex PCR, the repertoire was profiled, and TCRdb retains in-frame clones only, with some absent. The sample holds about 100,000 clones, around four fifths seen once. Material for sequencing was peripheral blood. The origin of the receptors is a woman in her 70s with acute or convalescent COVID-19.

This clone showed up just once. The CDR3 sequence: CASGGDRSSYNEQFF. The CDR3 DNA sequence: TGTGCCAGTGGGGGGGACAGGAGCTCCTACAATGAGCAGTTCTTC. This chain joins TRBV7-3 and TRBJ2-1; D is possibly TRBD1 (8 bases). Germline V gives CDR1 SGHTA, CDR2 FQGTGA. CDR3 size: 15 residues. V was trimmed by 9 bases and J by 0 bases, leaving 15 bases between them.

The chain couples TRBV12-5 to TRBJ1-6, with TRBD1 matching over 8 bases. CDR3 length equals 13 residues. The germline CDR1 and CDR2 sequences are LGHNT and FRNRAP. V was clipped by 7 bases and J by 9 bases; unmatched bases: 5. CDR3 loop: CASARTGFSPLHF. The CDR3 DNA sequence: TGTGCTAGTGCGCGGACAGGGTTTTCACCCCTCCACTTT.

The chain combines TRBV7-9 with TRBJ1-1; D is unresolved. The CDR3 runs 14 residues. V lost 5 bases to trimming and J lost 5 bases, with 15 bases between them. The germline gives CDR1 SEHNR, CDR2 FQNEAQ (reference sequence). CDR3 sequence: CASSPLYGETEAFF. Written as DNA, the CDR3 is TGTGCCAGCAGCCCCTTATACGGGGAGACTGAAGCTTTCTTT.

The CDR3 nucleotides are TGTGCCAGCAGTTCACTGGGTGGGGGGTTATCGGAGCAGTACGTC. Protein sequence: CASSSLGGGLSEQYV. The chain combines TRBV28 with TRBJ2-7, with D perhaps matching TRBD2 (6 bases). V was clipped by 4 bases and J by 7 bases, with 20 bases between them. This CDR3 region has 15 residues. Germline CDR1 MDHEN, CDR2 SYDVKM.

The chain carries TRBV7-8 and TRBJ1-3; 7 nucleotides line up with TRBD1. Looked up from germline, CDR1 is SGHVS and CDR2 is FQNEAQ. CDR3 length: 19 amino acids. V lost 2 bases and J lost 0; bases outside the gene matches: 13. CDR3 nucleotide sequence: TGTGCCAGCAGCTTAACACATCTTACTACAGGGGTCTCTGGAAACACCATATATTTT. It encodes CASSLTHLTTGVSGNTIYF.

The rearrangement uses TRBV27 and TRBJ1-4; tentative D call: TRBD1 (5 bases). V was cut by 8 bases and J by 5 bases, with 15 bases left in between. The CDR3 has 14 amino acids. Germline CDR1 MNHEY, CDR2 SMNVEV (reference sequence). The CDR3 protein is CASRRQGPNEKLFF. The CDR3 DNA reads TGTGCCAGCCGACGGCAGGGTCCGAATGAAAAACTGTTTTTT.

The chain joins TRBV4-1 to TRBJ1-1, with 8 bases that match TRBD1. The ends lost 6 bases at V and 5 bases at J; junction bases unmatched: 8. Germline V gene lookup returns CDR1 MGHRA and CDR2 YSYEKL. The CDR3 runs to 14 residues. This chain's CDR3 is CASSLQGGDTEAFF. CDR3 sequence (DNA): TGCGCCAGCAGTCTACAGGGGGGAGATACTGAAGCTTTCTTT.

J is TRBJ2-1 and V is TRBV11-2; the match to TRBD1 covers 9 bases. Germline V gene data show CDR1 as SGHAT and CDR2 as FQNNGV. After removal of 8 bases from V and 5 bases from J, the junction contained 4 bases not matched to a gene. The CDR3 runs 13 residues. The CDR3 loop reads CASGRDRDNEQFF. The CDR3 region has the DNA TGTGCCAGCGGCCGGGACAGGGACAATGAGCAGTTCTTC. Combining the CDR3 with reference TRBV11-2 and TRBJ2-1 gives the whole variable domain EAGVAQSPRYKIIEKRQSVAFWCNPISGHATLYWYQQILGQGPKLLIQFQNNGVVDDSQLPKDRFSAERLKGVDSTLKIQPAKLEDSAVYLCASGRDRDNEQFFGPGTRLTVL.

V is TRBV2 and J is TRBJ1-2, with D possibly TRBD1 on 6 matching bases. The CDR3 extends over 11 amino acids. The V and J ends lost 8 bases and 5 bases respectively, with 9 bases between them. Germline-derived CDR1 and CDR2 are SNHLY and FYNNEI. The CDR3 DNA is TGTGCCAGCTCGGACAGTTATGGCTACACCTTC. Residues: CASSDSYGYTF.

The chain has TRBV4-3 and TRBJ1-2; D ambiguous. V was shortened by 2 bases and J by 1 base, with 8 bases between the two germline ends. Germline assignment: CDR1 LGHNA and CDR2 YSLEER. The CDR3 extends over 14 amino acids. CDR3 loop: CASSQSEINYGYTF. The DNA for the CDR3 is TGCGCCAGCAGCCAAAGCGAAATTAACTATGGCTACACCTTC.

The J gene is TRBJ1-1, the V gene TRBV9, with D uncertain. This CDR3 has 13 residues. The V and J ends lost 2 bases and 3 bases respectively, with 8 bases between them. Germline V lookup: CDR1 SGDLS, CDR2 YYNGEE. Here the CDR3 DNA reads TGTGCCAGCAGCGTTTACAGCCACACTGAAGCTTTCTTT. It codes for CASSVYSHTEAFF.

DNA for the CDR3: TGTGCCAGCAGCTTAGCCCCCGGGACAGAAGCTGAAGCTTTCTTT. Protein: CASSLAPGTEAEAFF. The chain links TRBV11-2 to TRBJ1-1, with 7 bases lining up with TRBD1. The junction had 8 bases not matched to a gene; V was cut back by 1 base and J by 6 bases. Per the germline V gene, CDR1 is SGHAT and CDR2 is FQNNGV. This CDR3 has 15 residues.

The chain is built from TRBV6-2 or TRBV6-3 and TRBJ1-1; no clear D. This CDR3 is built from 14 residues. Trimming took off 4 bases at V and 1 base at J, with 10 bases between the two ends. Germline V gene lookup returns CDR1 MNHEY and CDR2 SVGEGT. The CDR3 loop is CASSFTRGNTEAFF. CDR3 nucleotide sequence: TGTGCCAGCAGTTTCACACGGGGGAACACTGAAGCTTTCTTT.

The chain links TRBV7-2 to TRBJ1-1, with 10 positions matching TRBD1. Germline V gene data show CDR1 as SGHTA and CDR2 as FQGNSA. V lost 7 bases, J lost 6 bases, and 14 bases stayed unmatched. The CDR3 is 16 amino acids. CDR3 loop: CASNDRGRFVAAEAFF. DNA for the CDR3: TGTGCCAGCAACGACAGGGGGCGCTTTGTTGCCGCTGAAGCTTTCTTT.

This clone turned up a few times. The chain couples TRBV30 to TRBJ1-2, with 7 bases fitting TRBD1. J lost 8 bases, V lost 0 bases, and 6 bases had no gene match. Germline-derived CDR1 and CDR2 are GTSNPN and SVGIG (reference sequence). The CDR3 is made up of 13 amino acids. CDR3 sequence reads: CAWSVNRGWGYTF. In DNA form, the CDR3 reads TGTGCCTGGAGTGTTAACAGGGGATGGGGCTACACCTTC.

This chain links TRBV19 with TRBJ1-4; TRBD1 agrees at 9 bases. Losses at the gene ends were 7 bases for V and 3 bases for J; bases not matched to a gene: 6. Germline CDR1 is LNHDA and CDR2 is SQIVND (reference sequence). The CDR3 is 15 residues long. CDR3: CASKPGQGPNEKLFF. DNA for the CDR3: TGTGCCAGTAAACCGGGACAGGGCCCTAATGAAAAACTGTTTTTT.

This chain joins TRBV3-1 (or the pseudogene TRBV3-2) and TRBJ1-5; D call uncertain. Germline assignment: CDR1 LGHDT and CDR2 YNNKEL (reference sequence). V was shortened by 3 bases and J by 5 bases, with 8 bases between the two germline ends. The CDR3 contains 13 residues. The CDR3 region has the DNA TGTGCCAGCAGCCAGAGTATGGATCAGCCCCAGCATTTT. Amino acids: CASSQSMDQPQHF.

This clone was recorded once. This chain uses TRBV5-1 with TRBJ2-3; 11 positions match TRBD2. CDR1 is SGHRS and CDR2 is YFSETQ in the germline V gene. V lost 4 bases, J lost 5 bases, and 9 bases stayed unmatched. The CDR3 extends over 16 amino acids. CDR3 sequence reads: CASSKTSGGLQDTQYF. In DNA, the CDR3 is TGCGCCAGCAGCAAAACTAGCGGGGGCCTGCAAGATACGCAGTATTTT.

This chain links TRBV6-4 with TRBJ2-3; possible D gene TRBD2, 6 bases. Trimming cost V 5 bases and J 0 bases, with 12 bases left between them. Per the germline V gene, CDR1 is MRHNA and CDR2 is SNTAGT. This CDR3 is built from 15 residues. The CDR3 DNA reads as TGTGCCAGCAGTTTTAGCGGATTTAGCACAGATACGCAGTATTTT. Its translation: CASSFSGFSTDTQYF.

The DNA for the CDR3 is TGTGCCATCAGATCCGGACAGGCAGCTAATGAAAAACTGTTTTTT. It specifies CAIRSGQAANEKLFF. V usage is TRBV10-3 and J usage is TRBJ1-4; 7 nucleotides line up with TRBD1. The CDR3 extends over 15 amino acids. V lost 6 bases, J lost 3 bases, and 7 bases stayed unmatched. In germline, CDR1 is ENHRY, CDR2 SYGVKD.

The gene calls are TRBV10-3 and TRBJ2-2, with TRBD1 matching 9 bases. The CDR3 runs to 14 residues. J gave up 6 bases and V 9 bases, and 8 bases lay outside the gene matches. Germline CDR1 reads ENHRY; CDR2 reads SYGVKD. CDR3 sequence: CAIPGDRDAGELFF. The DNA for the CDR3 is TGTGCCATACCCGGGGACAGGGATGCCGGGGAGCTGTTTTTT.

V and J are TRBV7-6 and TRBJ2-1, with 7 bases identical to TRBD1. The CDR3 is 14 residues long. Trimming cost V 2 bases and J 8 bases; bases outside gene matches: 6. The germline V gene encodes CDR1 SGHVS and CDR2 FNYEAQ. The CDR3 spells CASSLRGGWDEQFF. The CDR3 nucleotides are TGTGCCAGCAGCTTACGAGGGGGCTGGGATGAGCAGTTCTTC.

The chain joins TRBV3-1 (or the pseudogene TRBV3-2) to TRBJ2-5, with D tentatively TRBD2 (6 bases). Germline CDR1 and CDR2: LGHDT and YNNKEL (reference sequence). The CDR3 contains 15 residues. V lost 1 base and J lost 2, with 11 bases in between. The CDR3 nucleotides are TGTGCCAGCAGCCAAGGGGCGGGGCCACAAGAGACCCAGTACTTC. Its translation is CASSQGAGPQETQYF.

This chain uses TRBV3-1 (or the pseudogene TRBV3-2) with TRBJ1-1; TRBD1 agrees at 9 bases. The CDR3 is made up of 14 amino acids. V shed 3 bases, J shed 5 bases, and the junction held 4 bases outside the gene matches. CDR1 is LGHDT and CDR2 is YNNKEL in the germline V gene (reference sequence). CDR3 residues: CASSQLDRGTEAFF. As DNA, the CDR3 is TGTGCCAGCAGCCAGCTGGACAGGGGAACTGAAGCTTTCTTT.

This clone showed up just a few times. The rearrangement links TRBV11-3 to TRBJ2-2; D gene unclear. This CDR3 contains 12 residues. The V gene's germline CDR1 is SGHNT and CDR2 YENEEA. V gave up 5 bases and J gave up 6 bases, with 7 bases separating them. CDR3 sequence reads: CASSAQPGELFF. The CDR3 DNA is TGTGCCAGCAGCGCGCAACCCGGGGAGCTGTTTTTT. The variable domain in full, completed from reference TRBV11-3 and TRBJ2-2, reads EAGVVQSPRYKIIEKKQPVAFWCNPISGHNTLYWYLQNLGQGPELLIRYENEEAVDDSQLPKDRFSAERLKGVDSTLKIQPAELGDSAVYLCASSAQPGELFFGEGSRLTVL.

This clone was detected a few times. This chain connects TRBV5-6 to TRBJ2-3; tentatively, D is TRBD2 (6 bases). Germline assignment: CDR1 SGHDT and CDR2 YYEEEE. The V end was cut by 2 bases, the J end by 2 bases, with 9 bases between. This CDR3 has 14 residues. In nucleotides, the CDR3 is TGTGCCAGCAGCTTTGGGACTCACACAGATACGCAGTATTTT. Protein sequence: CASSFGTHTDTQYF.

This rearrangement joins TRBV5-5 to TRBJ1-1; 9 positions match TRBD1. Trimming cost V 2 bases and J 5 bases; bases outside gene matches: 7. Germline lookup yields CDR1 SGHKS and CDR2 YYEKEE (reference sequence). The CDR3 totals 15 residues. The CDR3 spells CASSLYRGRLTEAFF. CDR3 DNA: TGTGCCAGCAGCTTATACAGGGGGCGCCTGACTGAAGCTTTCTTT. The complete variable domain, with remaining parts taken from reference TRBV5-5 and TRBJ1-1, reads DAGVTQSPTHLIKTRGQQVTLRCSPISGHKSVSWYQQVLGQGPQFIFQYYEKEERGRGNFPDRFSARQFPNYSSELNVNALLLGDSALYLCASSLYRGRLTEAFFGQGTRLTVV.

V is TRBV30 and J is TRBJ1-5, with 8 bases identical to TRBD1. V was pared by 6 bases and J by 6 bases, with 7 bases of the junction left unmatched. CDR1 and CDR2 (germline): GTSNPN, SVGIG (reference sequence). The CDR3 covers 13 residues. The CDR3 here is CACRTGGGQPQHF. The CDR3 nucleotides read TGTGCCTGTCGAACAGGGGGAGGTCAGCCCCAGCATTTT.